This TCR beta chain derives from a study of shared clonotypes between healthy human individuals. Notes on the study in general: Limited genetic and exposure-history diversity came from having few donors. Of the naive CD4 clonotypes, approximately 5% were shared across a handful of donors. The study sampled only blood, and tissue repertoires likely differ. What rarefaction showed was incomplete sorted-subset sequencing despite large depth.

In the case of this clone: Its antigen is as yet unknown.

Using immunoSEQ multiplex PCR, the repertoire was profiled, and TCRdb retains in-frame clones only, with some absent. Of 2 million to 3 million clones listed, approximately 94% are singletons. The germline CDR1 and CDR2 sequences are MNHEY and SVGAGI. There are 15 residues in the CDR3. The junction had 7 bases not matched to a gene; V was cut back by 2 bases and J by 7 bases. The sequenced sample consisted of naive CD4+ T cells from PBMCs. Subset of the sample: CD45RA+ positively selected. The receptor's source is a young man in good health. Some clones in this sample may be carry-over from other donors' samples. The chain couples TRBV6-5 to TRBJ1-4, with 7 bases matching TRBD1. This CDR3 is CASSYEGGAGEKLFF. In DNA form, the CDR3 reads TGTGCCAGCAGTTACGAAGGGGGCGCGGGTGAAAAACTGTTTTTT.